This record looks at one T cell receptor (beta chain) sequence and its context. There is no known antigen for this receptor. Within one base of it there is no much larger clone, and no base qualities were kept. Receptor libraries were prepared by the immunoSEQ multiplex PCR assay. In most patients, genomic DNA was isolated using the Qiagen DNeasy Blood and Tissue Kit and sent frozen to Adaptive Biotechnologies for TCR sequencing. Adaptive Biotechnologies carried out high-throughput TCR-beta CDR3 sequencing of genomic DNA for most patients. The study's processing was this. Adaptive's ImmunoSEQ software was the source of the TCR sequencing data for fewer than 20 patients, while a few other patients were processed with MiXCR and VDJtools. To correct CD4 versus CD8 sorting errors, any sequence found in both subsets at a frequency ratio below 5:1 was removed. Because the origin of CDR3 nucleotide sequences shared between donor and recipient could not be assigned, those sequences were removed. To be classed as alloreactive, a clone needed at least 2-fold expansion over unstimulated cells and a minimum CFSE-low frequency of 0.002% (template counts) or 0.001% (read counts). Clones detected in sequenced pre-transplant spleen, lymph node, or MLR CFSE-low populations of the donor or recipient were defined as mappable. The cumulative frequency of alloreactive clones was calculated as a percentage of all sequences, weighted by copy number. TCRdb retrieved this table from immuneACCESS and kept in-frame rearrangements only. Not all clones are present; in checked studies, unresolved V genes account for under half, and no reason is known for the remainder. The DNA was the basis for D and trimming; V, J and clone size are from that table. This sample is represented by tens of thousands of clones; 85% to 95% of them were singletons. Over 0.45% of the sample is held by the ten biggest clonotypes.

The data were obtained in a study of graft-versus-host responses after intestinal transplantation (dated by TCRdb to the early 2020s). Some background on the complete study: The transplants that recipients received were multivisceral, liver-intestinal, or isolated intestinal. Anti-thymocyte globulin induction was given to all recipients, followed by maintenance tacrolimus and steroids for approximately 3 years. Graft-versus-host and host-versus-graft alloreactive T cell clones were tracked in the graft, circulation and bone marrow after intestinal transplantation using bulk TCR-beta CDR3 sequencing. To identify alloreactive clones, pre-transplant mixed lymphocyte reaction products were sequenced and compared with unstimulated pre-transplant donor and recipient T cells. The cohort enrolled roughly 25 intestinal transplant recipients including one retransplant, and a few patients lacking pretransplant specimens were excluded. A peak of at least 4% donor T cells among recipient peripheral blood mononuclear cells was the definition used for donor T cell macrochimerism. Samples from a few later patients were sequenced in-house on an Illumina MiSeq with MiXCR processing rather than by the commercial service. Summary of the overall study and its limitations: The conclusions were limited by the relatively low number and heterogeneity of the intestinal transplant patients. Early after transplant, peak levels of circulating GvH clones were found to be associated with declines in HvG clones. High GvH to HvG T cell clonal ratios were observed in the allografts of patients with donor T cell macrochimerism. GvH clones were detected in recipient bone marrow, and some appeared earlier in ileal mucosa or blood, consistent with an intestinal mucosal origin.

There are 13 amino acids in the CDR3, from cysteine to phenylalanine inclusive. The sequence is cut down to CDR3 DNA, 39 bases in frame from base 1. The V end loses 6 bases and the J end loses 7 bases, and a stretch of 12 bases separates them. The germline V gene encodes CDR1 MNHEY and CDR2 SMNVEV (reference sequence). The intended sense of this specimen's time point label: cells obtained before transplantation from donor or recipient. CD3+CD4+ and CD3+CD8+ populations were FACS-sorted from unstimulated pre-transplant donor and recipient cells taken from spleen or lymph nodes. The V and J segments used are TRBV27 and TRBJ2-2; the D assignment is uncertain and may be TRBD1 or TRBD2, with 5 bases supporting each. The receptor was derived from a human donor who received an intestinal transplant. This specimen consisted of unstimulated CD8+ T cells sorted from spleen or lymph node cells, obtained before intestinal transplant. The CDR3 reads CASSLGDRGELFF. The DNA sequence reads TGTGCCAGCAGCCTCGGGGACCGCGGGGAGCTGTTTTTT.